This T cell receptor (beta chain) was observed in a study of T cells in narcolepsy. Study outcomes and limitations: In some patient and control memory CD4+ samples, autoreactive clones were absent. Blood of same and different patients, but not healthy controls, reportedly held recurring autoreactive clonotypes. Same-patient CSF and blood CD4+ T cell clonotypes included HCRT-specific and TRIB2-specific autoreactive ones.

The CDR3 runs 12 residues. Between the trimmed V and J ends, which lost 5 bases and 6 bases, there was a span of 11 bases. Notes on this clone: The antigen is undetermined.

Clones were sequenced by immunoSEQ multiplex PCR, and TCRdb holds only the in-frame ones, with some missing. The top ten hold about 1.1% of the sample, which has about 27,000 clones, roughly 86% seen once. The source is a human donor with narcolepsy. The chain employs TRBV5-3 and TRBJ2-5; D remains ambiguous. TRBV5-3 is an open reading frame whose function is uncertain. Sample: CD45RA- memory CD4+ T cells from PBMCs. DNA for the CDR3: TGTGCCAGAAGGACCCCCTCCCAGACCCAGTACTTC. Its protein is CARRTPSQTQYF.